Below are 7 T cell receptor beta chains sequenced from a single sample in a study of T cells after yellow fever vaccination. TCRdb analysed the 5' RACE reads with MiXCR anew, one entry per CDR3 protein. The table records about 320,000 distinct CDR3 sequences, 4% to 5.5% of them present only once. The sequencing here drew on PBMCs, taken 15 days after the yellow fever booster vaccination. The receptors stem from a man between 18 and 35 years old who received the YFV17D yellow fever vaccine.

This clonotype occurred many times. The chain uses TRBV4-3 and TRBJ2-7; 9 bases are shared with TRBD2. The CDR3 sequence is 15 residues long. Germline trimming cut 0 bases from V and 6 bases from J; bases unmatched to any gene: 6. Per germline, CDR1 LGHNA and CDR2 YSLEER. The CDR3 nucleotides are TGCGCCAGCAGCCAAGAAGCTAGCGGGGTTTCCGAGCAGTACTTC. Translated, it gives CASSQEASGVSEQYF.

This clonotype showed up just once. Given a much more abundant clone one base away, this may be a read error. This chain connects TRBV7-8 to TRBJ2-5, with D maybe TRBD2 (6 bases). V gave up 1 base and J gave up 3 bases, with 15 bases separating them. Per the germline V gene, CDR1 is SGHVS and CDR2 is FQNEAQ. The CDR3 is 16 residues long. The CDR3 reads CASSLGATAGEETQYF. CDR3 in DNA: TGTGCCAGCAGCTTAGGGGCGACAGCGGGCGAAGAGACCCAGTACTTC.

This clonotype was counted ten times or more. The genes are TRBV6-5 and TRBJ2-5, with 8 nucleotides matching TRBD1. The CDR3 has 13 residues. Per germline, CDR1 MNHEY and CDR2 SVGAGI. After removal of 4 bases from V and 3 bases from J, the junction contained 1 base not matched to a gene. CDR3 sequence: CASSSGQEETQYF. The CDR3 DNA reads TGTGCCAGCAGTTCGGGACAGGAAGAGACCCAGTACTTC.

This clonotype was seen ten or more times. The chain combines TRBV20-1 with TRBJ2-5; D possibly corresponds to TRBD1 (5 bases). The CDR3 runs 13 residues. CDR1 and CDR2 from the germline V gene are DFQATT and SNEGSKA (reference sequence). The ends were cut back, 6 bases at V and 0 bases at J, with 11 bases in the middle. This CDR3 is CSATRANQETQYF. Written as DNA, the CDR3 is TGCAGTGCAACCAGGGCGAACCAAGAGACCCAGTACTTC.

This clonotype has a count of ten or more. The chain uses TRBV7-8 and TRBJ2-3, with TRBD1 identical over 12 bases. This CDR3 has 17 residues. The germline gives CDR1 SGHVS, CDR2 FQNEAQ. V trimming: 1 base; J trimming: 5 bases; junction bases outside the gene matches: 7. CDR3 amino acids: CASSLVRDRGREDTQYF. DNA of the CDR3: TGTGCCAGCAGCTTAGTGAGGGACAGGGGGCGTGAAGATACGCAGTATTTT.

This clonotype has a count of ten or more. The CDR3 region has the DNA TGTGCCAGCAGCCGGACGGACGGGACACCCCTCCACTTT. Its translation: CASSRTDGTPLHF. The J gene is TRBJ1-6, the V gene TRBV9; D ambiguous. V was clipped by 4 bases and J by 11 bases, with 13 bases between them. Per germline, CDR1 SGDLS and CDR2 YYNGEE. The CDR3 totals 13 residues.

This clonotype was counted at least ten times. The chain recombines TRBV19 with TRBJ2-1; the D is unclear. The V end lost 0 bases, the J end lost 8 bases, and 14 bases lay between the germline ends. The germline V gene encodes CDR1 LNHDA and CDR2 SQIVND (reference sequence). The CDR3 totals 15 residues. The DNA for the CDR3 is TGTGCCAGTAGTATAGATACGACCCTGAATTATGAGCAGTTCTTC. Residues: CASSIDTTLNYEQFF.